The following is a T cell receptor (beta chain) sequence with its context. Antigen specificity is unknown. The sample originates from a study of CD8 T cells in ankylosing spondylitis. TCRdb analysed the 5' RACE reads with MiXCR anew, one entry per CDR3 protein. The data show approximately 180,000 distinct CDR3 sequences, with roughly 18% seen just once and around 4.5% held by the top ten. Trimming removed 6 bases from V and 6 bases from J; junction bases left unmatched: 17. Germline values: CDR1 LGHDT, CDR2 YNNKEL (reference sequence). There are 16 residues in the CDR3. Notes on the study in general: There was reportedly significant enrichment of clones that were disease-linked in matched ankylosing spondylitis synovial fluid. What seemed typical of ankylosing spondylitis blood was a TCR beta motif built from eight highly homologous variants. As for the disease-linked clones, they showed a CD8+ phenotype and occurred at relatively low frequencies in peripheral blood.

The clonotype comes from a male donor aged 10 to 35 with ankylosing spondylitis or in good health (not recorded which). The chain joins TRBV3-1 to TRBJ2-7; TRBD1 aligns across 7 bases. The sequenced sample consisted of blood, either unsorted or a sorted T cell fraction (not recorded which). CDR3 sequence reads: CASSPAKGQSRLEQYV. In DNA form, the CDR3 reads TGTGCCAGCAGTCCTGCAAAGGGACAGTCTCGTCTCGAGCAGTACGTC.